The T cell receptor beta chain described here comes from a study of blood T cells in healthy people across ages. Per germline, CDR1 MNHEY and CDR2 SMNVEV (reference sequence). The CDR3 is 11 amino acids. Trimming took off 7 bases at V and 7 bases at J, with 10 bases between the two ends. Sample-barcoded 5' priming and a J-beta primer mix drove a second PCR of about 6 to 11 cycles. The template-switch adaptor, which had 12 random nucleotides, put a tag on each cDNA molecule. TCRdb reprocessed the 5' RACE reads via MiXCR and lists one record per CDR3 protein. The table lists over 500,000 distinct CDR3 sequences, 45% to 60% of them singletons.

The rearrangement uses TRBV27 and TRBJ1-2; no clear D gene. The sample was blood. The sequence derives from a woman of 80 years or more in good health. CDR3 amino acids: CASKGWLGYTF. In nucleotides, the CDR3 is TGTGCCAGCAAGGGCTGGCTTGGCTACACCTTC.